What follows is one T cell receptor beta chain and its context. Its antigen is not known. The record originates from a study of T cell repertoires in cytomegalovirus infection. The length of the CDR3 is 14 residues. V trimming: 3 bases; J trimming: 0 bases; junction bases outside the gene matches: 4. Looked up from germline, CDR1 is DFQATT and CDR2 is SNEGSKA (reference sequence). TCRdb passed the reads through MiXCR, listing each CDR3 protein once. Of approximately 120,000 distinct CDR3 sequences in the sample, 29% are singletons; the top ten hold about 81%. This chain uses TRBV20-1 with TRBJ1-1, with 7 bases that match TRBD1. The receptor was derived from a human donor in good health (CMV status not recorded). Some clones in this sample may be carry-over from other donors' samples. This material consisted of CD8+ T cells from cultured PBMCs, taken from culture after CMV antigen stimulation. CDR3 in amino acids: CSARYRGLNTEAFF. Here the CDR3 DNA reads TGCAGTGCTAGGTACAGGGGACTGAACACTGAAGCTTTCTTT.